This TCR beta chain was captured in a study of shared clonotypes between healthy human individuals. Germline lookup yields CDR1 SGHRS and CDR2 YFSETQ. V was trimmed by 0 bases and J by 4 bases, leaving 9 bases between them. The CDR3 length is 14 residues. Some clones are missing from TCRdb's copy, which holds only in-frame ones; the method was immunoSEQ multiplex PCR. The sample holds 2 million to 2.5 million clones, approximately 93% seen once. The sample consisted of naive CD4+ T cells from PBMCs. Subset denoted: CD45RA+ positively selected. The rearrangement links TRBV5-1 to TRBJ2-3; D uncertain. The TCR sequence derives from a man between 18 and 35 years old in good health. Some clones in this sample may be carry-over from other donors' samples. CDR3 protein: CASSLEVVSDTQYF. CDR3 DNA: TGCGCCAGCAGCTTGGAAGTTGTGTCAGATACGCAGTATTTT. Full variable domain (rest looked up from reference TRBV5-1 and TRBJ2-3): KAGVTQTPRYLIKTRGQQVTLSCSPISGHRSVSWYQQTPGQGLQFLFEYFSETQRNKGNFPGRFSGRQFSNSRSEMNVSTLELGDSALYLCASSLEVVSDTQYFGPGTRLTVL.